Sequencing of this T cell receptor (beta chain) was carried out in a study of blood T cell repertoires in COVID-19. The overall study: Collection of acute and convalescent COVID-19 samples took place in the United States, Italy and Spain. PBMCs, B-cell-depleted T cells, or T cells were the source of the cDNA or gDNA that made up the material.

In the source study's methods: Reference gene primer amplification in the assay estimated nucleated cell counts. Profiled with immunoSEQ multiplex PCR; TCRdb holds only in-frame clones, not every one. That table is the source of V, J and clone size, and D and trimming were worked out from the DNA. The repertoire includes about 120,000 clones, around 89% of them detected once, and about 3.8% sits in the top ten. This CDR3 contains 15 residues. The V gene lost 5 bases and the J gene lost 0 bases, with 11 bases spanning the gap. Germline CDR1 reads MNHEY; CDR2 reads SVGAGI. This chain joins TRBV6-5 and TRBJ1-5; D is unclear. Sequenced sample: peripheral blood. This receptor was obtained from a woman aged 60-75 years with COVID-19, enrolled during active disease. The CDR3 sequence is CASSNPRDSNQPQHF. Written as DNA, the CDR3 is TGTGCCAGCAGTAACCCGAGAGATAGCAATCAGCCCCAGCATTTT.